This section outlines one T cell receptor beta chain sequence together with its context. The data belong to a study of control samples from healthy donors and cancer patients. The protocol was immunoSEQ multiplex PCR, while the TCRdb copy is restricted to in-frame clones and leaves out a portion. The sample lists approximately 99,000 clones; 82% were seen once. The CDR3 length is 15 residues. The V gene lost 1 base and the J gene lost 6 bases, with 13 bases spanning the gap. Germline V gene data show CDR1 as MGHRA and CDR2 as YSYEKL. The rearrangement links TRBV4-1 to TRBJ1-5, with D unresolved. Sequencing input: blood. This TCR was recovered from a man aged 18-30 years in good health. This CDR3 reads CASSQVVEARQPQHF. In nucleotides, the CDR3 is TGCGCCAGCAGCCAAGTAGTCGAAGCTCGTCAGCCCCAGCATTTT.